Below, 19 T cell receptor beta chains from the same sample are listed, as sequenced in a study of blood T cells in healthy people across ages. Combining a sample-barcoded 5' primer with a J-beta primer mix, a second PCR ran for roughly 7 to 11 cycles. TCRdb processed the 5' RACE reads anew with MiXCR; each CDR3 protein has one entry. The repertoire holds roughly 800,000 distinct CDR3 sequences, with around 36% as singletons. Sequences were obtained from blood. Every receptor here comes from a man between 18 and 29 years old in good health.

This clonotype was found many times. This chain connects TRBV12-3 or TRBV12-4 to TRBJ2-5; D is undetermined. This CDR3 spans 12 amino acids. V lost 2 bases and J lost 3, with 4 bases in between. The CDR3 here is CASSLIKETQYF. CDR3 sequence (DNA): TGTGCCAGCAGTTTAATAAAAGAGACCCAGTACTTC.

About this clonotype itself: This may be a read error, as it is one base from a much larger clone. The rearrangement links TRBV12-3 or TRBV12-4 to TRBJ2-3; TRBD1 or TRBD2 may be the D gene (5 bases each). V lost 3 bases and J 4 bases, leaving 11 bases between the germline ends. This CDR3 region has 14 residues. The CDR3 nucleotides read TGTGCCAGCAGTTTGGGGACGGCCGCAGATACGCAGTATTTT. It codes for CASSLGTAADTQYF.

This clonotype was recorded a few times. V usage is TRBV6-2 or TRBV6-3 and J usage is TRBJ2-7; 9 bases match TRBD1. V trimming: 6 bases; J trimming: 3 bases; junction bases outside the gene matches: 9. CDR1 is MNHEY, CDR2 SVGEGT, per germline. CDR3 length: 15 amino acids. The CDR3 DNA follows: TGTGCCAGCAGGGAACAGGGGGCCGGGAACTACGAGCAGTACTTC. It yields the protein CASREQGAGNYEQYF.

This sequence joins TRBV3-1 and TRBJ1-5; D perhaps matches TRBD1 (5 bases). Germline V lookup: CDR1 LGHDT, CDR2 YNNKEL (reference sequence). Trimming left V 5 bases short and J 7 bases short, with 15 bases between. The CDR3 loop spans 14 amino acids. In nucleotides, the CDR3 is TGTGCCAGCAGCTCCCGGGACCTCCACCAGCCCCAGCATTTT. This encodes CASSSRDLHQPQHF.

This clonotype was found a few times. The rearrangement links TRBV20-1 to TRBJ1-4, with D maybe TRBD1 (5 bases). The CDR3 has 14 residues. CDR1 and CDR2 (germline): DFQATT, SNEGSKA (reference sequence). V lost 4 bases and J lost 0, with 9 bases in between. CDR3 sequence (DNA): TGCAGTGCTACTAGACAGCCAACTAATGAAAAACTGTTTTTT. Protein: CSATRQPTNEKLFF.

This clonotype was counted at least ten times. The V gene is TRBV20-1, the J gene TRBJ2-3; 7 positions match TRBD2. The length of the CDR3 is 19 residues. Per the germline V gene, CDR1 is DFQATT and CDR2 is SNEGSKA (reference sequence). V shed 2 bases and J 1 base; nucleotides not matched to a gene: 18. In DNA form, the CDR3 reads TGCAGTGCTAGAAGTTTGCGGGCTAGCGGAAGGAGTGGCACAGATACGCAGTATTTT. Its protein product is CSARSLRASGRSGTDTQYF.

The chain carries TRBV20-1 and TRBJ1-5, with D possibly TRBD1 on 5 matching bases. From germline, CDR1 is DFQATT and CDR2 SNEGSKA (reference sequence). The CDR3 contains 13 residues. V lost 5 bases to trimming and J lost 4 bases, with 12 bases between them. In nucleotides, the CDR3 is TGCAGTGCTCTTGGGACGGATAATCAGCCCCAGCATTTT. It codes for CSALGTDNQPQHF.

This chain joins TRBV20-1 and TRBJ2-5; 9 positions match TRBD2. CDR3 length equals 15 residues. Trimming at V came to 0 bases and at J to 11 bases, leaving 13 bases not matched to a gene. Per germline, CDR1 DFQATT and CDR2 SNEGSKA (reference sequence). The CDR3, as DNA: TGCAGTGCTAGAGAGACTAGCGGTTCCTACAATGAGCAGTACTTC. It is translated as CSARETSGSYNEQYF.

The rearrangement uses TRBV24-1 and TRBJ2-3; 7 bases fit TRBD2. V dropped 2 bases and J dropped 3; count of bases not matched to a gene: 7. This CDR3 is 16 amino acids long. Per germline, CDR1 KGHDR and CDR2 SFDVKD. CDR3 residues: CATSDSAGGWTDTQYF. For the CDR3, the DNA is TGTGCCACCAGTGATTCCGCCGGGGGGTGGACAGATACGCAGTATTTT.

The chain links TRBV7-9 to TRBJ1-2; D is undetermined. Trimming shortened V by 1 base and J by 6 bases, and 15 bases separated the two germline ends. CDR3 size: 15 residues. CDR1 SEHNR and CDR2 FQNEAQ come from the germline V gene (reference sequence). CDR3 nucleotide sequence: TGTGCCAGCAGCTTAGAGGTCTCTGCGGTGAATGGCTACACCTTC. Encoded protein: CASSLEVSAVNGYTF.

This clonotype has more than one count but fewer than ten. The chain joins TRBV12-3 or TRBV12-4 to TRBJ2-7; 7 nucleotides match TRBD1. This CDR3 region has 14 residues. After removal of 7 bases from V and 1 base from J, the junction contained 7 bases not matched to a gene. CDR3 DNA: TGTGCCAGCAACCCCACAGGGGCTTCCTACGAGCAGTACTTC. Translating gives CASNPTGASYEQYF.

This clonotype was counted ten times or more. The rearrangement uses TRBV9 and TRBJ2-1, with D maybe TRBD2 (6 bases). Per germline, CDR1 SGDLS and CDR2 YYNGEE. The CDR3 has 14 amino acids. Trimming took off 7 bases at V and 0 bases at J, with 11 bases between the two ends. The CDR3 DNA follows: TGTGCCAGCCCTTGCGGGGACTCCTACAATGAGCAGTTCTTC. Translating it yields CASPCGDSYNEQFF.

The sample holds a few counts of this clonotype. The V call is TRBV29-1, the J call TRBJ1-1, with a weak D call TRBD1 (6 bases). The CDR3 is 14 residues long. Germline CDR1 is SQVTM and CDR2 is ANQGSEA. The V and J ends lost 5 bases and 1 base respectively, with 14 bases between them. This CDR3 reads CSVPVGHGNTEAFF. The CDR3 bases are TGCAGCGTTCCTGTGGGACACGGGAACACTGAAGCTTTCTTT.

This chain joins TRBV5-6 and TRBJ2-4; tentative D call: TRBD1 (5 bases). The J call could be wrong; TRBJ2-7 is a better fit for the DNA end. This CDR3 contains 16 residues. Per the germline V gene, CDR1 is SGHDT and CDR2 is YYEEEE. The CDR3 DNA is TGTGCCAGCAGCCTCCCAGGGTACGACCGGGTCTACGAGCAGTACTTC. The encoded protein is CASSLPGYDRVYEQYF.

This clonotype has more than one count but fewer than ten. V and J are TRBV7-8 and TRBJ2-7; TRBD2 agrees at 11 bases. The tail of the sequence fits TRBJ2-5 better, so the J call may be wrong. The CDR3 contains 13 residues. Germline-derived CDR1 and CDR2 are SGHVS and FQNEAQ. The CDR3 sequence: CASSVGLAGTQYF. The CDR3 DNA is TGTGCCAGCAGCGTAGGACTAGCGGGGACCCAGTACTTC.

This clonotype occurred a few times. The CDR3 bases are TGTGCCAGCAGTACACCACCACAGGGGAGGGTAATGAATTCACCCCTCCACTTT. It translates to CASSTPPQGRVMNSPLHF. J is TRBJ1-6 and V is TRBV6-1, with 7 bases matching TRBD1. J lost 7 bases, V lost 5 bases, and 17 bases had no gene match. Germline loops: CDR1 MNHNS, CDR2 SASEGT. This CDR3 is built from 18 residues.

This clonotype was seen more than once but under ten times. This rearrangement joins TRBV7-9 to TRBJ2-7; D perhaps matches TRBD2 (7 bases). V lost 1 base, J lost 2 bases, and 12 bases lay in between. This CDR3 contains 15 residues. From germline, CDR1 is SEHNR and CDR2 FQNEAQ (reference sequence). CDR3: CASSLGGGTPYEQYF. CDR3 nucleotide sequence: TGTGCCAGCAGCTTAGGGGGGGGCACCCCCTACGAGCAGTACTTC.

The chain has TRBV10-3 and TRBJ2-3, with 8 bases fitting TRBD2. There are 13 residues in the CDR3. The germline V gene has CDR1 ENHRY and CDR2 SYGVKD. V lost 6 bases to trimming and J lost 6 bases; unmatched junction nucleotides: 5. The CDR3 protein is CAISGTREDTQYF. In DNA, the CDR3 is TGTGCCATCAGCGGGACTAGAGAGGATACGCAGTATTTT.

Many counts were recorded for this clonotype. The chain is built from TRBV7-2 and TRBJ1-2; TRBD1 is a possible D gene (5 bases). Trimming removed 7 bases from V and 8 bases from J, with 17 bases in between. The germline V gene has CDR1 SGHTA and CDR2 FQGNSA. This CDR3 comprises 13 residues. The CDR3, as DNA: TGTGCCAGCACTTCAGGGATTTTCGGCGGCTACACCTTC. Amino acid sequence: CASTSGIFGGYTF.